A single sample is the source of the 5 T cell receptor beta chains below, sequenced in a study of cytomegalovirus exposure and HLA in healthy donors. The PCR ran on 60 Vbeta and 13 Jbeta primers. Profiled with immunoSEQ multiplex PCR; TCRdb holds only in-frame clones, not every one. This table has some 140,000 clones, 76% appearing once. Sequencing input: PBMCs. Receptors originate from a female donor in good health and CMV-seropositive.

This clone was observed a single time. The V call is TRBV25-1, the J call TRBJ1-5; D remains unclear. The ends were cut back, 5 bases at V and 10 bases at J, with 18 bases in the middle. The germline CDR1 and CDR2 sequences are MGHDK and SYGVNS. CDR3 length equals 14 residues. CDR3 in amino acids: CASSTTNQEVPQHF. CDR3 sequence (DNA): TGTGCCAGCAGTACAACTAACCAGGAGGTTCCCCAGCATTTT.

For the CDR3, the DNA is TGTGCCATCAGTGTAGTAGCGGAGTACAATGAGCAGTTCTTC. It codes for CAISVVAEYNEQFF. The chain is built from TRBV10-3 and TRBJ2-1; weak D call: TRBD2 (6 bases). With 4 bases removed from V and 4 bases from J, the gap between germline ends came to 11 bases. This CDR3 spans 14 amino acids. CDR1 and CDR2 from the germline V gene are ENHRY and SYGVKD.

This rearrangement joins TRBV15 to TRBJ1-1; D is unclear. Germline CDR1 reads LNHNV; CDR2 reads YYDKDF (reference sequence). Trimming stripped 3 bases from V and 7 bases from J, with 15 bases between. The CDR3 covers 14 residues. For the CDR3, the DNA is TGTGCCACCAGCAGGGGAGGAAGGGCCGTTGAAGCTTTCTTT. Its protein is CATSRGGRAVEAFF.

The CDR3 region is CASSLGRDEQYF. CDR3 in DNA: TGTGCCAGCAGCTTAGGGAGGGACGAGCAGTACTTC. This chain links TRBV7-9 with TRBJ2-7; perhaps TRBD2 as D (6 bases). CDR1 and CDR2 (germline): SEHNR, FQNEAQ (reference sequence). Deletions cut 1 base from V and 5 bases from J, with 6 bases between. The CDR3 contains 12 residues.

The chain has TRBV6-5 and TRBJ1-3, with 8 bases fitting TRBD1. The CDR3 totals 16 residues. The junction had 3 bases not matched to a gene; V was cut back by 2 bases and J by 0 bases. CDR1 MNHEY and CDR2 SVGAGI come from the germline V gene. CDR3 residues: CASSYTGGHSGNTIYF. The CDR3 DNA is TGTGCCAGCAGTTACACAGGGGGACACTCTGGAAACACCATATATTTT.